This section outlines one T cell receptor beta chain sequence together with its context. What antigen it recognizes has not been identified. Base quality data are lacking; no much larger clone is found one base away. The cohort was made up of roughly 670 healthy bone marrow donors. At the time of sampling, all cohort members were nominally healthy, though unrecorded immune exposures were likely present. The donor was CMV seropositive and belonged to the group of 250 to 300 seropositive cohort members. Each donor provided a peripheral blood sample, and peripheral blood mononuclear cells were used for TCR beta sequencing. Genomic DNA extraction from the blood cell samples was performed with the Qiagen DNeasy Blood Extraction Kit. The library was produced with the immunoSEQ multiplex PCR assay. The multiplex PCR relied on a mix of 60 forward primers for TCR Vbeta segments and 13 reverse primers for TCR Jbeta segments. Amplification of the CDR3 region of rearranged TCR beta genes was performed with a multiplex PCR assay on genomic DNA. Amplified TCR beta libraries were sequenced as 87-base-pair reads on the Illumina HiSeq System. Per the authors' processing: Across the roughly 700 repertoires, a later analysis counted about 81 million unique TCR beta chains, 9.5 million to 13 million of which were shared by at least two donors. To remove PCR and sequencing errors, raw reads were error-corrected and collapsed into unique sequences using a nearest-neighbor algorithm that merged closely related sequences. CDR3 sequences were aligned to IMGT reference sequences to assign V, D and J gene segments. For a sequence to be retained, a match of at least six nucleotides was required to both a V gene segment and a J gene segment. A rearrangement was called productive if the CDR3 had no stop codons and remained in frame with V and J, and every other rearrangement was called non-productive. Following IMGT convention, CDR3 was defined as the stretch from the second conserved V-encoded cysteine up to the conserved J-encoded phenylalanine. In an earlier analysis of 587 of the donors, sequences lacking an unambiguous match to a single V gene segment were excluded. In an earlier analysis of roughly 500 of the donors, V segments were called functional above 56.7% productive rearrangements and were called segregating when the between-donor standard deviation exceeded 5%. A statistical classification framework was built for diagnosing cytomegalovirus status from the catalog of TCR beta chain sequences. V and J gene assignment, in a later analysis, came from comparing TCR nucleotide sequences with IMGT/GENE-DB human TR gene sequences. Using the TCRdist pipeline, a later analysis assigned CDR3 sequences along with most-parsimonious VDJ recombination scenarios. In a later analysis, each TCR beta chain was defined by its CDR3 amino acid sequence together with its V-gene family, and reads without a unique V-gene family were excluded. As a way to deal with suspected cross-contamination and a sequencing artifact, a later analysis dropped 592 nucleotide sequences that were highly shared and had low generation probability. For each public chain, a later analysis derived a clonal expansion index from normalized ranks of inferred template counts within each repertoire. A later analysis computed generation probabilities with a VDJ recombination model fitted to out-of-frame rearrangements, and checked the results against IGoR. Hypergeometric tests were used in a later analysis to score TCR-TCR, TCR-HLA and TCR-CMV co-occurrence, with a repertoire-size bias correction applied to the TCR pairs. False discovery rates were estimated in a later analysis by permuting HLA or CMV assignments 20 times. In a later analysis, co-occurring TCRs were grouped with DBSCAN, and TCRdist sequence similarity was added when clustering was performed within HLA-allele-positive subsets. Repertoires with fewer than 30,000 or more than 120,000 public chains, plus five repertoires with anomalous nucleotide sharing, were excluded from co-occurrence clustering. TCRdb obtained this table from immuneACCESS and retained in-frame rearrangements with V and J assigned. These tables miss some clones; where compared with another copy, unresolved V genes account for less than half of the shortfall, and the remainder is unexplained. V, J and clone size reflect that table, while D and trimming were determined from the DNA. This sample lists over 200,000 clones; 77% were detected once. The ten largest clones take up roughly 2.5% of the sample.

This entry is derived from a study of cytomegalovirus exposure and HLA in healthy donors (dated by TCRdb to 2015 to 2018). For context, the study as a whole: An earlier analysis of roughly 500 of the donors reported roughly 270 Gb of sequence data and approximately 110 million unique TCR beta sequences from roughly 180 million T cells. A later analysis re-analyzed previously published TCR beta repertoires from 650 to 800 donors and added high-resolution HLA genotyping to study TCR occurrence patterns. A later genetic analysis took genome-wide SNP genotypes for about 55% of the roughly 700 donors and used that subset as a discovery cohort. Rather than drawing on any new phenotypic data, the later analysis identified candidate immune exposures from TCR beta sequences and the way those sequences occurred across donors. A separate validation cohort of roughly 110 different subjects was used in addition to the approximately 610-subject first cohort. To predict cytomegalovirus infection status, the study combined high-throughput TCR immunosequencing, statistical association of individual TCRs with disease status, and machine learning. The study used immunosequencing to profile the T cell repertoires of about 670 subjects and linked those repertoires to cytomegalovirus serostatus. Approximately 300 gigabases of sequencing data and 91 million or so unique TCR sequences made up an early release that covered several hundred HLA-typed donors. The study aimed to test whether signatures of past pathogen exposure could be identified by cataloging public T cell receptors. Every repertoire in the discovery cohort had been generated on one and the same sequencing platform. Of the 300 to 500 genotyped donors, less than 85% were placed in the genetic ancestry cluster associated with self-reported Caucasian donors. Because of strong linkage in the cohort, five DR-DQ haplotypes were treated as single units for association and clustering. On average, approximately 250,000 unique TCR beta nucleotide sequences were sequenced per donor among about 400 genotyped donors of the cohort, with roughly 18% of those sequences being non-productive. An earlier analysis of approximately 500 of the donors applied high-throughput TCR beta sequencing to assess whether each TCR beta V gene segment acted as functional or pseudogenic. Typing coverage differed by locus: A, B, C, DRB1 and DQB1 were typed in about 629-640 donors, DQA1 in about 560, DPA1 in 600 to 610, and DPB1 in about 450. Alongside the repertoire data, information on donor age, sex, ethnicity and CMV serostatus was compiled. HLA typing covered class I and class II loci at four-digit resolution.

Including cysteine and phenylalanine, the CDR3 has 14 amino acids. The retained sequence is limited to the CDR3, 42 bases, with the frame set at the first base. Sequences SQVTM (CDR1) and ANQGSEA (CDR2) are obtained from the germline V gene. Clipping removes 5 bases from V and 2 bases from J, with 4 as the unmatched junction base count. Overall study outcomes, separate from this receptor: In a later analysis, most CMV-associated TCR beta chains were found to appear HLA-restricted, with HLA associations seemingly driven largely by CMV exposure. The presence/absence analyses assumed that sequencing depth was roughly uniform across donors, and that assumption may not be true. Because the 87-base-pair reads could not distinguish some IMGT-functional V segments, including TRBV6-2 and TRBV6-3, those segments were excluded. A later analysis associated 15,000 or so TCR beta sequences with specific HLA alleles at a false discovery rate of 0.05. Because HLA typing was missing for some donors at each locus, association tests included only the typed subset. This cohort had only TCR beta chains sequenced, and the lack of alpha or paired-chain data limited which features could be detected. A total of 164 TCR beta chains were listed by the study as associated with cytomegalovirus. In an earlier analysis of approximately 590 of the donors, most TCR beta V segments appeared in productive rearrangements about 87% or about 30% of the time, broadly matching IMGT annotations. Three of the identified cytomegalovirus-associated TCR beta chains were confirmed in vitro to be specific for cytomegalovirus antigens. In both the original and validation cohorts, the classifier was reported to diagnose cytomegalovirus status with high specificity and sensitivity. Compared with equally common non-associated chains, HLA-associated TCR beta chains in a later analysis were more clonally expanded and had lower generation probabilities. A cluster of highly shared sequence variants was judged likely to be a technical artifact of the sequencing pipeline. Correlated functional status among segregating V segments might reflect linkage disequilibrium, but an unknown experimental factor could not be ruled out. According to a later analysis, TCR association rates differed among HLA loci, with DRB1 alleles showing the most associated TCRs and HLA-C alleles showing the fewest. Because counts were too low, seventeen rarely observed V segments, including chromosome 9 orphons, were excluded from the earlier analysis of around 640 of the donors. Compared with the roughly 670-donor mean, donors in an Asian-associated ancestry cluster had fewer N-insertions in productive TCRs, according to a later genetic analysis. When HLA alleles, especially DR and DQ, strongly co-occurred, attributing TCR associations to individual alleles was difficult. Across donors, most TCR sequences were observed very rarely, whereas some public TCRs were present in many individuals. According to a later analysis, parvovirus B19, influenza, CMV and Epstein-Barr virus appeared linked to several top co-occurrence clusters. The authors suggested that the approach could potentially be generalized to other disease states and immunological phenotypes. A further reported finding was that TCR beta sequences accurately predicted the HLA-A and HLA-B alleles for most subjects in the first cohort. V-gene and J-gene trimming of TCR beta chains was associated with a missense DCLRE1C variant in a later genetic analysis, and the association was replicated in an independent cohort. The only immune exposure information available for the cohort was CMV serostatus.

Sequenced input: PBMCs. This TCR derives from a woman aged 55 to 70 in good health and CMV-seropositive. This chain joins TRBV29-1 to TRBJ2-3; 10 central nucleotides agree with TRBD2. The DNA reads as follows: TGCAGCGTTCCTAGCGGGAGTTTCACAGATACGCAGTATTTT. Protein translation: CSVPSGSFTDTQYF.